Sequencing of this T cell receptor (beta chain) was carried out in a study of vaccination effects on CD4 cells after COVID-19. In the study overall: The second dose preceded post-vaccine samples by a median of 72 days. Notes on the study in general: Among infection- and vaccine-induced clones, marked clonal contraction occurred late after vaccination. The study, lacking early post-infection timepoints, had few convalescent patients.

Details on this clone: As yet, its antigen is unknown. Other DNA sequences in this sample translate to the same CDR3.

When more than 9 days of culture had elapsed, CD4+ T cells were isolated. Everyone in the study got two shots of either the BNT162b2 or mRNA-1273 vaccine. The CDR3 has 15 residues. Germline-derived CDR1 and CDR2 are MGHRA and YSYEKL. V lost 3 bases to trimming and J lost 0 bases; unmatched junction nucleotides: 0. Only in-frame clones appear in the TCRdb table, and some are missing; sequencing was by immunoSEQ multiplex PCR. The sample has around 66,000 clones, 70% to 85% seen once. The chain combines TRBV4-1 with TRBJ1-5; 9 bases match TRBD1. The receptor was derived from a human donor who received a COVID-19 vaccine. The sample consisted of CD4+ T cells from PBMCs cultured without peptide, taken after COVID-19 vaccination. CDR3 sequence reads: CASSQGQGSNQPQHF. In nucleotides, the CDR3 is TGCGCCAGCAGCCAGGGACAGGGTAGCAATCAGCCCCAGCATTTT.